The sequence of this T cell receptor beta chain was determined in a study of blood T cell repertoires in COVID-19. Only in-frame clones appear in the TCRdb table, and some are missing; sequencing was by immunoSEQ multiplex PCR. The sample holds about 150,000 clones, approximately 80% seen once. This clone has just one count. Trimming shortened V by 3 bases and J by 0 bases, and 14 bases separated the two germline ends. CDR1 is ENHRY, CDR2 SYGVKD, per germline. The CDR3 covers 16 residues. Sample: peripheral blood. The receptor was derived from an older woman with COVID-19, enrolled during active disease. The V and J genes are TRBV10-3 and TRBJ1-2; D call uncertain. CDR3: CAISEGSAGPNYGYTF. The CDR3 DNA sequence: TGTGCCATCAGTGAAGGATCCGCGGGCCCTAACTATGGCTACACCTTC.